The subject of this entry is one T cell receptor beta chain. The antigen it recognizes is unknown. The sample holds no much larger clone one base away, and base qualities are not on file. The sample carries other DNA sequences with the same CDR3. Separate from the roughly 650-subject first cohort, the validation cohort of about 120 subjects was the group to which the donors belonged. The sample comes from a study of cytomegalovirus exposure and HLA in healthy donors (dated by TCRdb to the late 2010s). As for the study more broadly: The 700 or so repertoires of the first cohort and the 120 validation repertoires were produced on the same platform, according to a later analysis. The aim of the study was to test whether cataloging public T cell receptors could identify signatures of past pathogen exposure. Along with the approximately 650-subject first cohort, a separate validation cohort of over a hundred different subjects was used. The study combined high-throughput TCR immunosequencing, statistical association of individual TCRs with disease status, and machine learning to predict cytomegalovirus infection status.

Library construction relied on the immunoSEQ multiplex PCR assay. For the original study's pipeline: A statistical classification framework was built to diagnose cytomegalovirus status from the catalog of TCR beta chain sequences. TCRdb retrieved this table from immuneACCESS and kept in-frame rearrangements only. Not all clones are present; in checked studies, unresolved V genes account for under half, and no reason is known for the remainder. The V and J calls and clone size were taken over from that table, and D and trimming were inferred from the DNA. The sample table records some 240,000 clones; roughly 84% of these occur just once. The biggest ten clones account for roughly 2% of the sample. Overall study results and their limits: It was suggested by the authors that the approach could potentially be generalized to other disease states and immunological phenotypes. Most TCR sequences were seen in very few donors, while some public TCRs were found in many individuals. In vitro tests confirmed that a few of the cytomegalovirus-associated TCR beta chains recognize cytomegalovirus antigens. A later analysis had no HLA typing for the validation cohort, so co-occurrence there was scored across all 110 or so repertoires. The classifier was reported to diagnose cytomegalovirus status with high specificity and sensitivity in both the original and validation cohorts. A total of roughly 160 TCR beta chains were listed by the study as associated with cytomegalovirus. Subsequent analysis determined that TCRs grouped into clusters in the first cohort also showed a tendency toward co-occurrence across the 120 validation repertoires, and 85% to 95% of cluster scores exceeded 0.

The CDR3 runs 14 residues from the cysteine to the phenylalanine. The read is trimmed to its CDR3 DNA, 42 bases read in frame from base 1. Via the germline V gene, CDR1 is SGDLS and CDR2 YYNGEE. V drops 0 bases and J drops 2 bases, leaving 9 bases in between. The chain employs TRBV9 and TRBJ2-7, with the D segment identity uncertain. The sequence was collected from a woman in her late teens or twenties in good health and CMV-seropositive. The material sequenced was PBMCs. CDR3 sequence: CASSVGAGTYEQYF. The bases read TGTGCCAGCAGCGTAGGGGCAGGTACCTACGAGCAGTACTTC.